A selection of T cell receptor beta chains follows, all from one sample in a study of cytomegalovirus exposure and HLA in healthy donors. This table comes from immunoSEQ multiplex PCR, and its TCRdb copy is limited to in-frame clones, with some not included. The sample contains around 180,000 clones, 86% of which appear only once. The sequenced sample consisted of PBMCs. The receptors come from a young woman in good health and CMV-seronegative. The CDR3 runs from the conserved cysteine through the conserved F or W. A D gene is named only where the DNA matches it firmly. Clone size appears in some rows only: once, few, many, or a class for an expanded clone.

V gene	J gene	clone size	D gene	CDR3 protein	CDR3 DNA
TRBV13	TRBJ2-7	NA	TRBD2	CASSLGLVERGASPYEQYF	TGTGCCAGCAGCTTAGGCCTGGTAGAGCGGGGGGCGTCCCCCTACGAGCAGTACTTC
TRBV30	TRBJ2-5	NA	NA	CAWTLGVSAQETQYF	TGTGCCTGGACCCTAGGGGTATCTGCCCAAGAGACCCAGTACTTC
TRBV13	TRBJ2-3	NA	NA	CASSPVVVDTQYF	TGTGCCAGCAGCCCGGTGGTGGTAGATACGCAGTATTTT
TRBV11-2	TRBJ2-7	NA	TRBD2	CASSLGPSGGSSYEQYF	TGTGCCAGCAGCTTAGGCCCGAGCGGGGGGTCCTCCTACGAGCAGTACTTC
TRBV6-1	TRBJ2-6	NA	NA	CASSVQGSGANVLTF	TGTGCCAGCAGTGTACAGGGTTCTGGGGCCAACGTCCTGACTTTC
TRBV18	TRBJ1-3	NA	TRBD1	CASSATGGSGNTIYF	TGTGCCAGCTCAGCCACAGGGGGCTCTGGAAACACCATATATTTT
TRBV11-2	TRBJ2-2	NA	TRBD2	CASSLREPGLINTGELFF	TGTGCCAGCAGCTTGCGGGAGCCGGGACTAATAAACACCGGGGAGCTGTTTTTT
TRBV5-1	TRBJ2-3	NA	NA	CASSLTGPDTQYF	TGCGCCAGCAGCTTAACAGGGCCAGATACGCAGTATTTT
TRBV6-1	TRBJ1-1	NA	TRBD1	CASSLRTGMNTEAFF	TGTGCCAGCAGTTTACGGACAGGCATGAACACTGAAGCTTTCTTT
TRBV19	TRBJ2-3	once	TRBD1	CASTDRGRTDTQYF	TGTGCCAGTACCGACAGGGGTCGCACAGATACGCAGTATTTT
TRBV29-1	TRBJ2-7	NA	TRBD1	CSVTVDRVSYEQYF	TGCAGCGTTACCGTTGACAGGGTATCATACGAGCAGTACTTC
TRBV5-4	TRBJ1-6	NA	NA	CASSLATAGNSPLHF	TGTGCCAGCAGCTTGGCGACTGCCGGTAATTCACCCCTCCACTTT
TRBV6-5	TRBJ1-6	NA	NA	CASRQRRRGSPLHF	TGTGCCAGCAGACAACGCCGACGAGGTTCACCCCTCCACTTT
TRBV5-1	TRBJ2-1	NA	NA	CASSSGKTGYNEQFF	TGCGCCAGCAGCAGTGGGAAGACAGGATACAATGAGCAGTTCTTC
TRBV6-1	TRBJ1-1	NA	NA	CASSEFPESEAFF	TGTGCCAGCAGTGAGTTTCCGGAGAGCGAAGCTTTCTTT
TRBV19	TRBJ1-2	NA	NA	CASSLGGPYGYTF	TGTGCCAGTAGCCTCGGGGGTCCCTATGGCTACACCTTC
TRBV4-1	TRBJ2-3	NA	TRBD2	CASSQALAGSGDTQYF	TGCGCCAGCAGCCAAGCGCTAGCGGGTAGCGGGGATACGCAGTATTTT
TRBV11-2	TRBJ2-2	NA	NA	CASSLSHWDISGELFF	TGTGCCAGCAGCTTGAGCCACTGGGACATTAGCGGGGAGCTGTTTTTT
TRBV29-1	TRBJ2-5	NA	NA	CSVETPQETQYF	TGCAGCGTCGAGACACCTCAGGAGACCCAGTACTTC
TRBV14	TRBJ1-2	NA	NA	CASNQDYRNGYTF	TGTGCCAGCAACCAAGATTACAGGAACGGCTACACCTTC
TRBV7-9	TRBJ2-2	NA	NA	CASRGRVQDTGELFF	TGTGCCAGCAGAGGCAGGGTACAGGACACCGGGGAGCTGTTTTTT
TRBV7-9	TRBJ2-7	NA	NA	CASSLGATYEQYF	TGTGCCAGCAGCTTGGGCGCCACCTACGAGCAGTACTTC
TRBV6-6	TRBJ1-2	NA	NA	CASSYILARGIDGYTF	TGTGCCAGCAGTTACATTCTCGCCCGGGGGATTGATGGCTACACCTTC
TRBV6-5	TRBJ2-1	once	NA	CASNPRTAHNEQFF	TGTGCCAGCAACCCCAGGACAGCTCACAATGAGCAGTTCTTC
TRBV6-6	TRBJ2-7	few	TRBD1	CASSKPGQGPEQYF	TGTGCCAGCAGTAAACCGGGACAGGGACCCGAGCAGTACTTC
TRBV18	TRBJ2-1	NA	TRBD2	CASSPPTSGSYNEQFF	TGTGCCAGCTCACCACCCACTAGCGGGAGTTATAATGAGCAGTTCTTC
TRBV7-9	TRBJ1-6	NA	NA	CASSSGNSPLHF	TGTGCCAGCAGCTCGGGTAATTCACCCCTCCACTTT
TRBV7-6	TRBJ2-7	NA	NA	CASSFGDSYEQYF	TGTGCCAGCAGCTTCGGGGACTCCTACGAGCAGTACTTC
TRBV19	TRBJ1-5	few	TRBD1	CATRDRGNQPQHF	TGTGCCACACGGGACAGGGGCAATCAGCCCCAGCATTTT
TRBV5-1	TRBJ2-5	NA	NA	CASSFEARVETQYF	TGCGCCAGCAGCTTTGAGGCGCGGGTAGAGACCCAGTACTTC
TRBV2	TRBJ2-1	NA	NA	CASSAGLYNEQFF	TGTGCCAGCAGTGCGGGACTTTACAATGAGCAGTTCTTC
TRBV5-6	TRBJ1-6	NA	NA	CASSLDRAQILPLHF	TGTGCCAGCAGCTTGGACAGGGCCCAAATTTTACCCCTCCACTTT
TRBV7-9	TRBJ1-2	NA	NA	CASSLAEGPGNGYTF	TGTGCCAGCAGCTTAGCGGAGGGGCCAGGGAATGGCTACACCTTC
TRBV2	TRBJ2-1	NA	TRBD2	CASRGGWVEQFF	TGTGCCAGCAGGGGGGGGTGGGTTGAGCAGTTCTTC
TRBV7-9	TRBJ1-1	NA	TRBD1	CASSRTGTGRSTEAFF	TGTGCCAGCAGCCGCACCGGGACAGGGCGTTCCACTGAAGCTTTCTTT
TRBV9	TRBJ2-3	NA	TRBD1	CASRPQRTGTDTQYF	TGTGCCAGCAGGCCCCAGCGGACAGGAACAGATACGCAGTATTTT
TRBV5-8	TRBJ1-2	NA	TRBD1	CASSARGGRQGYGYTF	TGTGCCAGCAGCGCCCGGGGAGGCCGACAGGGCTATGGCTACACCTTC
TRBV30	TRBJ1-5	NA	NA	CAWRRGPSQPQHF	TGTGCCTGGAGGAGAGGGCCAAGTCAGCCCCAGCATTTT
TRBV5-1	TRBJ2-2	few	NA	CASSLPGALNTGELFF	TGCGCCAGCAGCTTGCCTGGGGCCCTGAACACCGGGGAGCTGTTTTTT
TRBV6-5	TRBJ2-7	NA	NA	CASSAPMAGPYEQYF	TGTGCCAGCAGTGCCCCCATGGCGGGCCCCTACGAGCAGTACTTC
TRBV5-1	TRBJ1-6	NA	NA	CASSLGVRSNSPLHF	TGCGCCAGCAGCTTGGGTGTCAGGTCGAATTCACCCCTCCACTTT
TRBV11-2	TRBJ1-5	few	NA	CASSASGSNQPQHF	TGTGCCAGCAGCGCGTCCGGGAGCAATCAGCCCCAGCATTTT
TRBV4-2	TRBJ1-5	NA	NA	CASSQEISNQPQHF	TGTGCCAGCAGCCAAGAAATAAGCAATCAGCCCCAGCATTTT
TRBV5-1	TRBJ1-1	many	NA	CASSLESVGRDGAFF	TGCGCCAGCAGCTTGGAATCTGTCGGCAGGGATGGAGCTTTCTTT
TRBV5-5	TRBJ2-5	NA	TRBD1	CASSRTGAYQETQYF	TGTGCCAGCAGCCGGACAGGGGCGTACCAAGAGACCCAGTACTTC
TRBV2	TRBJ2-3	NA	NA	CASSDQGPGTDTQYF	TGTGCCAGCAGTGACCAGGGGCCGGGCACAGATACGCAGTATTTT
TRBV9	TRBJ2-7	NA	TRBD1	CASSPTGTGYSYEQYF	TGTGCCAGCAGCCCCACCGGGACAGGCTACTCCTACGAGCAGTACTTC
TRBV5-6	TRBJ2-1	NA	NA	CASSYIGTPSSYNEQFF	TGTGCCAGCAGCTACATCGGGACACCGAGCTCCTACAATGAGCAGTTCTTC
TRBV12-5	TRBJ1-2	NA	NA	CASGLVFRRRGTNYGYTF	TGTGCTAGTGGTTTGGTATTTCGGAGACGAGGCACTAACTATGGCTACACCTTC
TRBV5-4	TRBJ2-7	NA	NA	CASTQDAGTYEQYF	TGTGCCAGCACCCAAGACGCGGGAACTTACGAGCAGTACTTC
TRBV11-2	TRBJ1-1	NA	NA	CASSLDPGRAEAFF	TGTGCCAGCAGCTTAGATCCGGGCAGGGCTGAAGCTTTCTTT
TRBV10-3	TRBJ1-5	once	NA	CATRTGDQPQHF	TGTGCCACACGGACGGGAGATCAGCCCCAGCATTTT
TRBV15	TRBJ2-4	once	NA	CATSRGTENIQYF	TGTGCCACCAGCCGCGGGACAGAGAACATTCAGTACTTC
TRBV27	TRBJ2-2	NA	TRBD2	CASNPLMPSGRAGGELFF	TGTGCCAGCAACCCACTTATGCCTAGCGGGAGGGCTGGCGGGGAGCTGTTTTTT